This entry features one TCR beta chain sequence. Its matching antigen is unknown. Per germline, CDR1 MNHEY and CDR2 SVGAGI. V lost 7 bases and J lost 3, with 16 bases in between. The CDR3 consists of 15 residues. Repertoires were generated with immunoSEQ multiplex PCR, while TCRdb's copy carries only in-frame clones and drops some. Here the sample spans about 33,000 clones, approximately 90% being singletons. This entry belongs to a study of OX40 agonist ivuxolimab in advanced cancers. Whole-study context: Recorded diagnoses for dose-escalation patients were hepatocellular carcinoma, melanoma, renal cell or head and neck cancer.

Study conclusions and caveats: Clonal expansion was seen in CD4+ and CD8+ blood T cells by week 6 at 0.1 to 3.0 mg/kg. People who partly responded at 0.1-3.0 mg/kg had some of the least clonal expansion seen.

This receptor was identified in an adult with an advanced solid tumor such as melanoma, head and neck, liver or kidney cancer. The rearrangement uses TRBV6-5 and TRBJ1-5; weak D call: TRBD1 (5 bases). Sequenced material: CD4+ or CD8+ T cells sorted from blood, taken in a trial of the OX40 agonist ivuxolimab. The CDR3: CASKPSQGPNQPQHF. The CDR3 nucleotides are TGTGCCAGCAAACCTTCCCAGGGCCCCAATCAGCCCCAGCATTTT.